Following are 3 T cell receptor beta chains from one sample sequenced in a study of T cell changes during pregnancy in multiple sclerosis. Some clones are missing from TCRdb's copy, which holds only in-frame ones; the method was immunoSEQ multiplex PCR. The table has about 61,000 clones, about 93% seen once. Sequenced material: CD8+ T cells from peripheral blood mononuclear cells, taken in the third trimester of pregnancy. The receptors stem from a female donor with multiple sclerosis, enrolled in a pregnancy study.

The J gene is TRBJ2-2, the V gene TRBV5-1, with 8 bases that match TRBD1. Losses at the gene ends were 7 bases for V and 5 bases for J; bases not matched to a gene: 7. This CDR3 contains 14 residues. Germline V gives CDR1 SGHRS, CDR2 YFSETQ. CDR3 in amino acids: CASARDRRTGELFF. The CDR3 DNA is TGCGCCAGCGCCCGGGACAGGCGGACCGGGGAGCTGTTTTTT.

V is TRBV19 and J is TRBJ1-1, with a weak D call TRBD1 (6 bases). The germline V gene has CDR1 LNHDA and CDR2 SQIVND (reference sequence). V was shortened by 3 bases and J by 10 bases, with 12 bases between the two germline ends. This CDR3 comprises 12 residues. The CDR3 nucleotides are TGTGCCAGTAGTATTGGGTCAGGGGCAGCTTTCTTT. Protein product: CASSIGSGAAFF.

DNA for the CDR3: TGTGCCAGCAGCAAAGCGCACGGTAGCGGGACCAGCACAGATACGCAGTATTTT. Translation: CASSKAHGSGTSTDTQYF. The chain employs TRBV21-1 and TRBJ2-3; no DNA check was done on the table's D call, TRBD2. TRBV21-1 is shown as a pseudogene. There are 18 residues in the CDR3.